This T cell receptor beta chain was documented in a study of a mutant IDH1 vaccine in newly diagnosed glioma. Overall study context: The first vaccination came 4-6 weeks after radiotherapy alone, or with temozolomide cycles. Patients were pretreated with radiotherapy, temozolomide, or both, mostly both.

Sample time point: week 35, safety follow-up. Every vaccination contained 300 ug of the mutant IDH1 20-mer peptide and was paired with topical imiquimod. This clone is large (0.1 to 1%). Its antigen is currently unknown. The protocol was immunoSEQ multiplex PCR, while the TCRdb copy is restricted to in-frame clones and leaves out a portion. Of 26,000 or so clones detected, approximately 82% appear once; the ten largest clones hold 30% to 35%. Trimming took off 6 bases at V and 6 bases at J, with 12 bases between the two ends. This CDR3 is 13 amino acids long. CDR1 MDHEN and CDR2 SYDVKM come from the germline V gene.

The TCR was taken from a man between 25 and 39 years old with glioma. The chain has TRBV28 and TRBJ2-1, with D perhaps being TRBD1 or TRBD2 (5 bases each). Source: PBMCs, taken from a glioma patient whose treatment included an IDH1 peptide vaccine. The CDR3 protein is CASSGTSFNEQFF. DNA of the CDR3: TGTGCCAGCAGCGGGACCTCTTTCAATGAGCAGTTCTTC.